The 24 T cell receptor beta chains in this list originate from one sample, sequenced in a study of T cell responses to AZD1222 COVID-19 vaccine. Generated by immunoSEQ multiplex PCR, the TCRdb table keeps only in-frame clones and is missing some. The sample lists over 150,000 clones, about nine tenths seen once, with approximately 2.8% in the top ten. The specimen was peripheral blood, collected on day 0 of AZD1222 vaccination. The receptors originated from an adult in good health.

The chain recombines TRBV12-5 with TRBJ2-1; unclear D gene. Per the germline V gene, CDR1 is LGHNT and CDR2 is FRNRAP. V gave up 2 bases and J gave up 8 bases, with 13 bases separating them. CDR3 length equals 14 residues. This chain's CDR3 is CASGLRMGWDEQFF. The CDR3 DNA follows: TGTGCTAGTGGTTTGAGGATGGGCTGGGATGAGCAGTTCTTC. Using reference TRBV12-5 and TRBJ2-1 for the parts outside the CDR3, the full variable domain is DARVTQTPRHKVTEMGQEVTMRCQPILGHNTVFWYRQTMMQGLELLAYFRNRAPLDDSGMPKDRFSAEMPDATLATLKIQPSEPRDSAVYFCASGLRMGWDEQFFGPGTRLTVL.

The V gene is TRBV7-3, the J gene TRBJ2-1; D perhaps matches TRBD2 (6 bases). Germline V lookup: CDR1 SGHTA, CDR2 FQGTGA. The CDR3 is 15 residues long. Trimming pared 4 bases from V and 0 bases from J, leaving 10 bases between. The CDR3 loop reads CASSYLGGSYNEQFF. DNA of the CDR3: TGTGCCAGCAGCTATCTCGGGGGCTCCTACAATGAGCAGTTCTTC.

This chain joins TRBV4-3 and TRBJ2-2, with D maybe TRBD1 (5 bases). Germline V gene data show CDR1 as LGHNA and CDR2 as YSLEER. The CDR3 runs to 17 residues. V dropped 4 bases and J dropped 4 bases, with 19 bases sitting between them. The CDR3 sequence: CASSPQGQGSFTGELFF. The CDR3 region has the DNA TGCGCCAGCAGCCCGCAGGGCCAGGGAAGTTTCACCGGGGAGCTGTTTTTT.

CDR3 sequence reads: CASSHISGIGLLGTEAFF. Written as DNA, the CDR3 is TGCGCCAGCAGCCACATCTCCGGGATTGGCCTTTTGGGCACTGAAGCTTTCTTT. The genes are TRBV4-3 and TRBJ1-1, with D hard to call. V shed 3 bases and J shed 4 bases, with 24 bases lying between them. The CDR3 is 18 residues long. The germline gives CDR1 LGHNA, CDR2 YSLEER.

V usage is TRBV14 and J usage is TRBJ2-3, with D hard to call. The CDR3 contains 14 residues. Germline loops: CDR1 SGHDN, CDR2 FVKESK. Trimming shortened V by 4 bases and J by 2 bases, and 10 bases separated the two germline ends. This chain's CDR3 is CASSLIRSTDTQYF. CDR3 bases: TGTGCCAGCAGCCTCATAAGGTCCACAGATACGCAGTATTTT.

This chain links TRBV9 with TRBJ2-5; D possibly matches TRBD1 or TRBD2 (5 bases each). The V end lost 4 bases, the J end lost 1 base, and 17 bases lay between the germline ends. Germline CDR1 and CDR2: SGDLS and YYNGEE. This CDR3 has 16 amino acids. The CDR3 reads CASSLRGTSGQETQYF. In nucleotides, the CDR3 is TGTGCCAGCAGCTTAAGAGGGACCTCAGGCCAAGAGACCCAGTACTTC.

This chain connects TRBV9 to TRBJ2-3; D assignment may be TRBD1 or TRBD2 (5 bases each). The germline V gene has CDR1 SGDLS and CDR2 YYNGEE. V gave up 0 bases and J gave up 0 bases, with 14 bases separating them. The CDR3 totals 17 residues. CDR3 in DNA: TGTGCCAGCAGCGTAGGAGGGCAGGGTGGTAGCACAGATACGCAGTATTTT. It specifies CASSVGGQGGSTDTQYF.

The V and J genes are TRBV6-1 and TRBJ2-1; 15 bases line up with TRBD2. The junction had 9 bases not matched to a gene; V was cut back by 3 bases and J by 12 bases. In germline, CDR1 is MNHNS, CDR2 SASEGT. The CDR3 contains 16 residues. For the CDR3, the DNA is TGTGCCAGCAGTGATGGACTAGCGGGGGGGCTAAACGGGCAGTTCTTC. Its protein is CASSDGLAGGLNGQFF.

V is TRBV29-1 and J is TRBJ2-5, with D unclear. Trimming left V 7 bases short and J 7 bases short, with 4 bases between. The CDR3 is made up of 8 amino acids. In germline, CDR1 is SQVTM, CDR2 ANQGSEA. CDR3 region: CSDGTQYF. The CDR3 bases are TGCAGCGACGGGACCCAGTACTTC.

In its sample, this clone was seen once. This chain joins TRBV5-4 and TRBJ2-3; TRBD2 agrees at 8 bases. Germline V gene lookup returns CDR1 SGHNT and CDR2 YYREEE (reference sequence). V trimming: 5 bases; J trimming: 2 bases; junction bases outside the gene matches: 7. The CDR3 has 15 residues. The CDR3 is CASRRSGGDTDTQYF. The CDR3 region has the DNA TGTGCCAGCAGGCGGTCGGGGGGGGACACAGATACGCAGTATTTT.

V is TRBV9 and J is TRBJ2-7; the D is unclear. The CDR3 runs to 14 residues. CDR1 is SGDLS and CDR2 is YYNGEE in the germline V gene. V shed 0 bases and J shed 6 bases, with 13 bases lying between them. The CDR3 coding sequence is TGTGCCAGCAGCGTAGCTCCCACCGGCCGCGAGCAGTACTTC. Translation gives CASSVAPTGREQYF.

V and J are TRBV9 and TRBJ2-3, with 13 bases fitting TRBD2. The V gene end was trimmed by 6 bases and the J gene end by 1 base; junction bases not matched to a gene: 5. CDR3 length equals 16 residues. Germline CDR1 reads SGDLS; CDR2 reads YYNGEE. The CDR3 DNA is TGTGCCAGCACCAGGACTAGCGGGGGCGGCACAGATACGCAGTATTTT. As protein: CASTRTSGGGTDTQYF.

This clone was recorded once. The rearrangement links TRBV6-5 to TRBJ1-2, with D unclear. The CDR3 consists of 14 residues. The germline gives CDR1 MNHEY, CDR2 SVGAGI. The V and J ends lost 8 bases and 3 bases respectively, with 16 bases between them. CDR3 sequence reads: CASPMGGRDYGYTF. For the CDR3, the DNA is TGTGCCAGCCCTATGGGCGGGCGAGACTATGGCTACACCTTC.

This sequence joins TRBV7-2 and TRBJ2-6, with 9 positions matching TRBD1. Trimming cost V 3 bases and J 2 bases; bases outside gene matches: 2. CDR1 is SGHTA and CDR2 is FQGNSA in the germline V gene. This CDR3 is 16 amino acids long. Here the CDR3 reads CASSLGDRAGANVLTF. In nucleotides, the CDR3 is TGTGCCAGCAGCTTGGGGGACAGGGCTGGGGCCAACGTCCTGACTTTC. The variable domain in full, with the rest retrieved from reference TRBV7-2 and TRBJ2-6, is GAGVSQSPSNKVTEKGKDVELRCDPISGHTALYWYRQSLGQGLEFLIYFQGNSAPDKSGLPSDRFSAERTGGSVSTLTIQRTQQEDSAVYLCASSLGDRAGANVLTFGAGSRLTVL.

The V gene is TRBV27, the J gene TRBJ2-3; D unresolved. CDR1 and CDR2 (germline): MNHEY, SMNVEV (reference sequence). The CDR3 spans 11 residues. The V end lost 6 bases, the J end lost 2 bases, and 3 bases lay between the germline ends. CDR3 coding DNA: TGTGCCAGCAGAAACACAGATACGCAGTATTTT. Translating gives CASRNTDTQYF.

The chain combines TRBV11-1 with TRBJ2-7, with D unresolved. V was cut by 1 base and J by 11 bases, with 12 bases left in between. The CDR3 is made up of 12 amino acids. CDR1 SGHAT and CDR2 FQDESV come from the germline V gene (reference sequence). Here the CDR3 reads CASSLEMGYKYF. The CDR3 DNA sequence: TGTGCCAGCAGCTTAGAGATGGGGTATAAGTACTTC.

The chain links TRBV5-1 to TRBJ1-1, with 7 bases identical to TRBD1. The CDR3 length is 14 residues. Germline trimming cut 5 bases from V and 1 base from J; bases unmatched to any gene: 5. The V gene's germline CDR1 is SGHRS and CDR2 YFSETQ. CDR3 loop: CASSPTGENTEAFF. CDR3 coding DNA: TGCGCCAGCAGTCCCACAGGGGAGAACACTGAAGCTTTCTTT.

The chain links TRBV2 to TRBJ1-2, with 8 bases that match TRBD1. Germline-derived CDR1 and CDR2 are SNHLY and FYNNEI. This CDR3 contains 14 residues. The V and J ends lost 2 bases and 8 bases, in that order; junction bases with no gene match: 7. The CDR3 DNA is TGTGCCAGCAGTGAAAGGTCGACAGGGGTAGGCTACACCTTC. Encoded protein: CASSERSTGVGYTF.

This clone was seen only once. The rearrangement joins TRBV29-1 to TRBJ1-4, with TRBD1 matching 7 bases. Germline assignment: CDR1 SQVTM and CDR2 ANQGSEA. With V trimmed by 7 bases and J by 5 bases, 10 bases remained unmatched. The CDR3 is 14 amino acids. The CDR3, as DNA: TGCAGCGCCCGACAGGGCCCTAGGAATGAAAAACTGTTTTTT. This gives the protein CSARQGPRNEKLFF.

The chain uses TRBV3-1 (or the pseudogene TRBV3-2) and TRBJ2-7, with TRBD1 identical over 7 bases. The length of the CDR3 is 13 residues. In germline, CDR1 is LGHDT, CDR2 YNNKEL (reference sequence). V lost 4 bases to trimming and J lost 7 bases; unmatched junction nucleotides: 7. Here the CDR3 reads CASSPSTGWEQYF. In nucleotides, the CDR3 is TGTGCCAGCAGCCCGTCGACAGGGTGGGAGCAGTACTTC.

This rearrangement joins TRBV5-1 to TRBJ2-1; no firm D call. V shed 0 bases and J shed 10 bases, with 11 bases lying between them. The CDR3 has 13 amino acids. The germline V gene has CDR1 SGHRS and CDR2 YFSETQ. CDR3 in DNA: TGCGCCAGCAGCTTGGGCATGGCAGACGAGCAGTTCTTC. Its translation is CASSLGMADEQFF.

The DNA of the CDR3 is TGTGCCAGCAGCTTAGGATTAAACGGAGCGAATGAGCCCCAGCATTTT. This encodes CASSLGLNGANEPQHF. V gene TRBV7-9 combines with J gene TRBJ1-5, with D hard to call. This CDR3 has 16 residues. Germline V gene lookup returns CDR1 SEHNR and CDR2 FQNEAQ (reference sequence). Trimming removed 1 base from V and 8 bases from J, with 18 bases in between.

The V gene is TRBV10-3, the J gene TRBJ1-5; TRBD1 matches at 7 bases. From germline, CDR1 is ENHRY and CDR2 SYGVKD. This CDR3 has 14 residues. V lost 2 bases and J lost 7; bases outside the gene matches: 5. The CDR3 sequence is CAISENQGGQPQHF. CDR3 in DNA: TGTGCCATCAGTGAGAATCAGGGGGGGCAGCCCCAGCATTTT.

The V gene is TRBV4-3, the J gene TRBJ1-5; D gene unclear. The CDR3 contains 15 residues. CDR1 LGHNA and CDR2 YSLEER come from the germline V gene. The ends were cut back, 0 bases at V and 7 bases at J, with 13 bases in the middle. The CDR3 reads CASSQDAAGHQPQHF. The CDR3 DNA is TGCGCCAGCAGCCAAGATGCCGCGGGCCACCAGCCCCAGCATTTT.